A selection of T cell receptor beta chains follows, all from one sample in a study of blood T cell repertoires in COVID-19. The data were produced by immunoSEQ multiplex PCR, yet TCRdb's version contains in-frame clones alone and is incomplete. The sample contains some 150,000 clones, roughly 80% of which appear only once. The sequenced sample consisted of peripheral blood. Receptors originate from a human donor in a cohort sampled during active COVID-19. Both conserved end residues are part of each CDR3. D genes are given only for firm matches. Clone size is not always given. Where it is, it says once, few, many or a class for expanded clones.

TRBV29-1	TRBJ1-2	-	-	TGCAGCGTTGAAGGATCGGGTAACTATGGCTACACCTTC	CSVEGSGNYGYTF
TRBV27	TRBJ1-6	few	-	TGTGCCAGCCGGCCGGGACATCGGAATTCACCCCTCCACTTT	CASRPGHRNSPLHF
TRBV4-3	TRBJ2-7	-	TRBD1	TGCGCCAGCAGCCAAGAATGGGTGACAGGGGGAGGGTACGAGCAGTACTTC	CASSQEWVTGGGYEQYF
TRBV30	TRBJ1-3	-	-	TGTGCCTGGGTCCGGGTCTCTGGAAACACCATATATTTT	CAWVRVSGNTIYF
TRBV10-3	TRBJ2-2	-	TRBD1	TGTGCCATCAGTGACGGGGACAGGGGAGGGACCGGGGAGCTGTTTTTT	CAISDGDRGGTGELFF
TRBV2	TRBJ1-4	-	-	TGTGCCAGCAGGGTAGGGGTACGGGAAAAACTGTTTTTT	CASRVGVREKLFF
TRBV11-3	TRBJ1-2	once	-	TGTGCCAGCAGCTTAGGCAGGGACTATGGCTACACCTTC	CASSLGRDYGYTF
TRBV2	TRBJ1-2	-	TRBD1	TGTGCCAGCAGTGGGGCCAGGGGGCAGGGCTATGGCTACACCTTC	CASSGARGQGYGYTF
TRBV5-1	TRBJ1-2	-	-	TGCGCCAGCAGCCCGGGACAAAGGTCAGATGGCTACACCTTC	CASSPGQRSDGYTF
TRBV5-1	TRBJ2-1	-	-	TGCGCCAGCAGCCCGGGACTTATCTCCTACAATGAGCAGTTCTTC	CASSPGLISYNEQFF
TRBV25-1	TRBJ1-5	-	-	TGTGCCAGCAGTGAATCCGGGGATCAGCCCCAGCATTTT	CASSESGDQPQHF
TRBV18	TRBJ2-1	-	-	TGTGCCAGCTCACGGTCAGGTCTGGTCCATGAGCAGTTCTTC	CASSRSGLVHEQFF
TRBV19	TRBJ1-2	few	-	TGTGCCAGTAGTATCGTCTCTAACTATGGCTACACCTTC	CASSIVSNYGYTF
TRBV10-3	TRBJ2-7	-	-	TGTGCCATCAGTGATCTCTACGAGCAGTACTTC	CAISDLYEQYF
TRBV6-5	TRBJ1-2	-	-	TGTGCCAGCAGTCCTAGACAGAGTGGGGCCTACACCTTC	CASSPRQSGAYTF
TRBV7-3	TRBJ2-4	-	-	TGTGCCAGCAGCTTAACGAGCGCCTCACAGGGCAAAAACATTCAGTACTTC	CASSLTSASQGKNIQYF
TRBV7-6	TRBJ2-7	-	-	TGTGCCAGCAGCTTAGATTGGGGAGACAAGAATTACGAGCAGTACTTC	CASSLDWGDKNYEQYF
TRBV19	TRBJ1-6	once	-	TGTGCCAGTAGTATAGGGGGAGGGAACCGCTCACCCCTCCACTTT	CASSIGGGNRSPLHF
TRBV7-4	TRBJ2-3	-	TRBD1	TGTGCCAGCAGCTTATTATTGGGAAGCCACAGGGGCCCCTATACAGATACGCAGTATTTT	CASSLLLGSHRGPYTDTQYF
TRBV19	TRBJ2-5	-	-	TGTGCCAGTAGTCCGCAGGGCGCCGAGACCCAGTACTTC	CASSPQGAETQYF
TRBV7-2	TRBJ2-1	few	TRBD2	TGTGCCAGCAGCTCGACTAGCGGACAATACAATGAGCAGTTCTTC	CASSSTSGQYNEQFF
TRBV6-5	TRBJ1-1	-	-	TGTGCCAGCAGTTCCGTGGGGGCGTCTGAAGCTTTCTTT	CASSSVGASEAFF
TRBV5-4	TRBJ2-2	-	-	TGTGCCAGCAGCTTGGACGGGGTCGGGGAGCTGTTTTTT	CASSLDGVGELFF
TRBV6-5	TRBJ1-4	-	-	TGTGCCAGCAGCTTTGGACGGGGTAATGAAAAACTGTTTTTT	CASSFGRGNEKLFF
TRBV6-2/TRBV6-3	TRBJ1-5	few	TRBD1	TGTGCCAGCAGTAGACAGGGGGCCCGACAGCCCCAGCATTTT	CASSRQGARQPQHF
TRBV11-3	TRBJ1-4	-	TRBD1	TGTGCCAGCAGCTTAGCCCTTAGGGGACAGGAAAAACTGTTTTTT	CASSLALRGQEKLFF
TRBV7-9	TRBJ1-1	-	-	TGTGCCAGCAGCTTTGGACAGAAGGGCACTGAAGCTTTCTTT	CASSFGQKGTEAFF
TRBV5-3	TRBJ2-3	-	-	TGTGCCAGAAGCGGCCCCAGACTGTTCAGAGATACGCAGTATTTT	CARSGPRLFRDTQYF
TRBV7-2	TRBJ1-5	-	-	TGTGCCAGCAGCCTCGGGGGAGGGGAAAATCAGCCCCAGCATTTT	CASSLGGGENQPQHF
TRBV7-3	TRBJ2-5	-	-	TGTGCCAGCAGCCTGAGGGGACTCGAAGGGGAGACCCAGTACTTC	CASSLRGLEGETQYF
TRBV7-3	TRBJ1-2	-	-	TGTGCCAGCAGCTTAGGAGGAAACTATGGCTACACCTTC	CASSLGGNYGYTF
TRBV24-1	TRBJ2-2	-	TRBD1	TGTGCCACCAAGGACAGGGCCGCGAACACCGGGGAGCTGTTTTTT	CATKDRAANTGELFF
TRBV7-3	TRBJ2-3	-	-	TGTGCCAGCAGCTGGGGGACTACAGATACGCAGTATTTT	CASSWGTTDTQYF
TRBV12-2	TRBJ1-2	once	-	TGTGCAAGTCGGAGGAGTGGCTACACCTTC	CASRRSGYTF
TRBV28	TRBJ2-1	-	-	TGTGCCAGCAGTGTCAGGGGACCCAGCTCCTACAATGAGCAGTTCTTC	CASSVRGPSSYNEQFF
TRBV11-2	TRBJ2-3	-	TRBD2	TGTGCCAGCAGCTCCCTATTCACCCGGGGGGCAGATACGCAGTATTTT	CASSSLFTRGADTQYF
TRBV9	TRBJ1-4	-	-	TGTGCCAGCAGCGTAGTGGGGGGAGGAAATGAAAAACTGTTTTTT	CASSVVGGGNEKLFF
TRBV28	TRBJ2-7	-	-	TGTGCCAGTACTACCTTTAAGTGGGACACCACCTACGAGCAGTACTTC	CASTTFKWDTTYEQYF
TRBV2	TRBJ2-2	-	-	TGTGCCAGCAGGCCGGGGGGCGGCACCGGGGAGCTGTTTTTT	CASRPGGGTGELFF
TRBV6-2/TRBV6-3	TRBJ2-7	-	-	TGTGCCAGCAGTTATGGCCAGGGGGGTACCTACGAGCAGTACTTC	CASSYGQGGTYEQYF
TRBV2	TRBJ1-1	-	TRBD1	TGTGCCAGCACGACAGGGATGGCTGAAGCTTTCTTT	CASTTGMAEAFF
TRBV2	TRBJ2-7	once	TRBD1	TGTGCCAGCAGTGAAAGGGACAGGAGCTCCTACGAGCAGTACTTC	CASSERDRSSYEQYF
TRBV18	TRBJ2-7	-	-	TGTGCCAGCTCACCGGGGAGCCACTACGAGCAGTACTTC	CASSPGSHYEQYF
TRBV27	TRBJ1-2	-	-	TGTGCCAGCAGGGACGACGGGGGCTATGGCTACACCTTC	CASRDDGGYGYTF
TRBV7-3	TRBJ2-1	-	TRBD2	TGTGCCAGCAGCTTGACCGGGACTAGTCGGGCTGAGCAGTTCTTC	CASSLTGTSRAEQFF
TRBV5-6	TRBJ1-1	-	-	TGTGCCAGCAGTTACACAACGGGAACTGAAGCTTTCTTT	CASSYTTGTEAFF
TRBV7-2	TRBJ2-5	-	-	TGTGCCAGCAGCTTAGTGGGGCCGAATGGAGAGACCCAGTACTTC	CASSLVGPNGETQYF
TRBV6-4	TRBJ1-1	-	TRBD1	TGTGCCAGCAGCAGGACAGGGGACACTGAAGCTTTCTTT	CASSRTGDTEAFF
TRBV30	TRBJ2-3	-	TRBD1	TGTGCCTGGAGTATTTCCGGGACAGGGTTAAGAGATACGCAGTATTTT	CAWSISGTGLRDTQYF
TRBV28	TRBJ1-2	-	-	TGTGCCAGCAGAGGTCCCCGACTTGATGGCTACACCTTC	CASRGPRLDGYTF